This entry concerns a single T cell receptor (beta chain). Cohorts were determined from participant-reported clinical history. Two consecutive negative NP/OP PCR tests, clearance, or resolved symptoms defined Cohort 3 recovery. The germline V gene encodes CDR1 MNHEY and CDR2 SVGEGT. J gave up 2 bases and V 6 bases, and 7 bases lay outside the gene matches. CDR3 size: 15 residues. Source study methods: Researchers report that nucleated cell counts were estimated from reference gene primer amplification. Assay: immunoSEQ multiplex PCR; the TCRdb copy retains only in-frame clones and omits some. V, J and clone size were drawn from that table, and D and trimming were deduced from the DNA. The sample includes about 370,000 clones, around 87% seen only once; the top ten take more than 0.8%. This entry comes from a study of blood T cell repertoires in COVID-19. Study overall: Spain, Italy and the United States supplied samples that represented acute and convalescent COVID-19.

Sequencing input: PBMCs or T cells enriched from blood (not recorded which). The chain recombines TRBV6-2 or TRBV6-3 with TRBJ1-5; TRBD1 matches 7 bases. The sequence came from a man aged 18-30 years who had recovered from COVID-19. As DNA, the CDR3 is TGTGCCAGCAGCCTGACAGGGAAGGGCAATCAGCCCCAGCATTTT. It is translated as CASSLTGKGNQPQHF.